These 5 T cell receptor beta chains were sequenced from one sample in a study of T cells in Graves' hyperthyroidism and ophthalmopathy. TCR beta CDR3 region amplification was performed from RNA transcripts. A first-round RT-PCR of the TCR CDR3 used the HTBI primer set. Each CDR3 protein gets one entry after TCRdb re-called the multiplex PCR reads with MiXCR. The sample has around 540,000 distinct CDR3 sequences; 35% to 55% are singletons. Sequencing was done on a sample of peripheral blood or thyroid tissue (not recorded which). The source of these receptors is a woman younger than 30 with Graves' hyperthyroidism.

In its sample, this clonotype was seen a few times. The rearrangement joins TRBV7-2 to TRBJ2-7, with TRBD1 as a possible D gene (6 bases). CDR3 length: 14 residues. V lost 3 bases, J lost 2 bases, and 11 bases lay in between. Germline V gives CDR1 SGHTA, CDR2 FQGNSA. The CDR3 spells CASSLDQGPYEQYF. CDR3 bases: TGTGCCAGCAGCTTGGACCAGGGGCCCTACGAGCAGTACTTC.

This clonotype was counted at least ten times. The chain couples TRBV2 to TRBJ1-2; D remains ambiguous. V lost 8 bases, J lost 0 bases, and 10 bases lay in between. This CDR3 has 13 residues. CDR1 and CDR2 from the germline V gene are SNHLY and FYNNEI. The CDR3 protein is CASLEDANYGYTF. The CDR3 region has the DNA TGTGCCAGCTTAGAGGATGCTAACTATGGCTACACCTTC.

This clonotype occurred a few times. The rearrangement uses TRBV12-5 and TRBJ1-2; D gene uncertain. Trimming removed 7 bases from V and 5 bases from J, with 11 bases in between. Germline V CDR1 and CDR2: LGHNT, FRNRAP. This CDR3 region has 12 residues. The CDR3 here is CASAVDGYGYTF. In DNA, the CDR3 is TGTGCTAGTGCCGTGGACGGTTATGGCTACACCTTC.

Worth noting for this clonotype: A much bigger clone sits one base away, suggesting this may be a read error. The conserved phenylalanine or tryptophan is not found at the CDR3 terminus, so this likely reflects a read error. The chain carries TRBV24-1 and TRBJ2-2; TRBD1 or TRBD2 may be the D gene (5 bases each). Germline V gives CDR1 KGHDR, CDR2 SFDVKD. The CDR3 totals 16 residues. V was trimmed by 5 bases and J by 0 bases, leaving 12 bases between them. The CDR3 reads CATSVAGTPNTGELFL. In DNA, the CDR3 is TGTGCCACCAGTGTTGCCGGGACCCCGAACACCGGGGAGCTGTTTCTT.

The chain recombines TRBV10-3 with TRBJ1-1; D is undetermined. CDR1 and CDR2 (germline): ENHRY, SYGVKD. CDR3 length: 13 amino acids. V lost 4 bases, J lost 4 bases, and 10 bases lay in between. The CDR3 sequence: CAISGARSTEAFF. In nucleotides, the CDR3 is TGTGCCATCAGTGGGGCGAGGAGCACTGAAGCTTTCTTT.